Listed below are T cell receptor beta chains from one sample, sequenced in a study of blood T cells in healthy people across ages. TCRdb passed the 5' RACE reads through MiXCR, listing each CDR3 protein once. The data show 1.5 million to 2 million distinct CDR3 sequences, with approximately 28% seen just once and approximately 7.7% held by the top ten. The source material was blood. The receptors were sampled from a woman aged 25 to 39 in good health. The CDR3 runs from the conserved cysteine through the conserved F or W. Fields, in order: V gene, D gene, J gene, clone size, CDR3 protein, CDR3 DNA. A D gene is named only where the DNA matches it firmly. The listing skips clone size in some rows; elsewhere it reads once, few, many or a size class.

>TRBV12-3/TRBV12-4|-|TRBJ1-1|-
CASSFVGSGTEAFF
TGTGCCAGCAGTTTTGTCGGGTCGGGGACTGAAGCTTTCTTT
>TRBV27|TRBD1|TRBJ1-2|few
CASSPRDRLNYGYTF
TGTGCCAGCAGTCCCAGGGACAGGTTGAACTATGGCTACACCTTC
>TRBV7-3|TRBD2|TRBJ2-1|few
CASSFLAERYNEQFF
TGTGCCAGCAGCTTCCTAGCGGAGCGTTACAATGAGCAGTTCTTC
>TRBV15|TRBD1|TRBJ2-7|many
CATSSGTGTYEQYF
TGTGCCACCAGCAGCGGGACAGGGACCTACGAGCAGTACTTC
>TRBV7-2|TRBD2|TRBJ2-7|-
CASSIQAGGLDEQYF
TGTGCCAGCAGCATACAAGCGGGAGGACTTGACGAGCAGTACTTC
>TRBV7-9|TRBD1|TRBJ2-1|-
CASKLPGQGTYNEQFF
TGTGCCAGCAAACTACCGGGACAGGGTACCTACAATGAGCAGTTCTTC
>TRBV5-1|TRBD1|TRBJ1-2|many
CASMAGTGGLGYTF
TGCGCCAGCATGGCCGGGACAGGGGGTCTAGGCTACACCTTC
>TRBV10-2|TRBD1|TRBJ1-2|-
CASRTGGLGYTF
TGCGCCAGCAGGACAGGGGGTTTGGGCTACACCTTC
>TRBV24-1|-|TRBJ2-2|-
CATSDFAGELFF
TGTGCCACCAGTGATTTCGCCGGGGAGCTGTTTTTT
>TRBV12-3/TRBV12-4|-|TRBJ1-6|many
CASSFDRFDSPLHF
TGTGCCAGCAGTTTTGACCGATTCGATTCACCCCTCCACTTT
>TRBV21-1|-|TRBJ1-5|few
CASSKGRTVSNQPQHF
TGTGCCAGCAGCAAAGGGCGAACGGTTAGCAATCAGCCCCAGCATTTT
>TRBV29-1|-|TRBJ1-2|many
CSVEGSSGYTF
TGCAGCGTTGAGGGTTCTAGTGGCTACACCTTC
>TRBV7-9|-|TRBJ2-3|many
CASSLTGPDTQYF
TGTGCCAGCAGTCTCACAGGGCCAGATACGCAGTATTTT
>TRBV6-5|-|TRBJ2-2|-
CASRKSGAPDGELFF
TGTGCCAGCAGGAAATCCGGGGCTCCCGACGGGGAGCTGTTTTTT
>TRBV5-1|-|TRBJ2-6|many
CASSPGPGLSLSGANVLTF
TGCGCCAGCAGCCCTGGCCCGGGACTTAGCCTCTCTGGGGCCAACGTCCTGACTTTC
>TRBV9|TRBD1|TRBJ2-7|-
CASSVETGTGREQYF
TGTGCCAGCAGCGTAGAGACTGGGACAGGGCGAGAGCAGTACTTC
>TRBV11-2|TRBD1|TRBJ2-5|few
CASSLAPGGPQGTQYF
TGTGCCAGCAGCTTAGCCCCAGGGGGTCCTCAAGGGACCCAGTACTTC
>TRBV29-1|-|TRBJ2-5|many
CSTQGAGYGVETQYF
TGCAGCACGCAAGGTGCTGGTTACGGAGTTGAGACCCAGTACTTC
>TRBV3-1|-|TRBJ1-2|few
CATGGGGLRGYTF
TGTGCCACTGGCGGGGGGGGCCTAAGAGGCTACACCTTC
>TRBV30|TRBD1|TRBJ1-4|few
CARRGTENEKLFF
TGTGCCCGCAGGGGGACAGAGAATGAAAAACTGTTTTTT
>TRBV7-2|TRBD1|TRBJ2-7|few
CASSLVPDRAYEQYF
TGTGCCAGCAGCCTCGTCCCGGACAGGGCCTACGAGCAGTACTTC
>TRBV5-1|-|TRBJ2-1|many
CASSLEGNDNEQFF
TGCGCCAGCAGCTTGGAGGGTAACGACAATGAGCAGTTCTTC
>TRBV30|-|TRBJ2-1|few
CAWNPRLGGEQFF
TGTGCCTGGAATCCGCGGCTCGGAGGTGAGCAGTTCTTC
>TRBV6-2/TRBV6-3|TRBD2|TRBJ2-1|few
CASSDPTSGRAYLEQFF
TGTGCCAGCAGCGACCCCACTAGCGGGAGGGCCTATCTTGAGCAGTTCTTC
>TRBV6-5|TRBD1|TRBJ2-2|few
CASTPDRGNTGELFF
TGTGCCAGCACCCCAGACAGGGGAAACACCGGGGAGCTGTTTTTT
>TRBV29-1|TRBD1|TRBJ1-5|few
CSVAQGDQPQHF
TGCAGCGTTGCACAGGGGGATCAGCCCCAGCATTTT
>TRBV10-3|TRBD2|TRBJ2-7|-
CAIKSGETYEQYF
TGTGCCATCAAGAGCGGGGAAACCTACGAGCAGTACTTC
>TRBV6-1|TRBD2|TRBJ2-1|-
CASGTSGRAQEQFF
TGTGCTAGCGGGACTAGCGGGAGGGCACAGGAGCAGTTCTTC
>TRBV5-1|TRBD1|TRBJ2-1|-
CASSLGDRGGGEQFF
TGCGCCAGCAGCTTGGGGGACAGGGGTGGCGGTGAGCAGTTCTTC
>TRBV18|-|TRBJ1-4|-
CASSPGLLSGPNEKLFF
TGTGCCAGCTCACCAGGGCTCTTATCAGGGCCTAATGAAAAACTGTTTTTT
>TRBV20-1|TRBD2|TRBJ2-1|-
CSALPGLAGGDNEHFF
TGCAGTGCTCTTCCAGGACTAGCGGGAGGGGACAATGAGCATTTCTTC
>TRBV4-3|-|TRBJ1-5|-
CASSQDPRVRQPQHF
TGCGCCAGCAGCCAAGATCCCAGGGTCCGACAGCCCCAGCATTTT
>TRBV6-5|-|TRBJ2-5|few
CASSIPGTETQYF
TGTGCCAGCAGCATCCCGGGAACAGAGACCCAGTACTTC
>TRBV28|-|TRBJ2-3|few
CAGSFGEGDSTDTQYF
TGTGCCGGCAGTTTTGGGGAGGGGGACAGCACAGATACGCAGTATTTT
>TRBV7-9|-|TRBJ2-3|-
CASSSGKTGLGDTQYF
TGTGCCAGCAGCTCCGGAAAAACAGGGCTTGGAGATACGCAGTATTTT
>TRBV3-1|-|TRBJ2-1|-
CASTVAGKGNEQFF
TGTGCCAGCACCGTCGCCGGGAAGGGCAATGAGCAGTTCTTC
>TRBV4-1|-|TRBJ1-4|-
CASSRESGLLGEKLFF
TGCGCCAGCAGCCGGGAGAGTGGACTACTAGGGGAAAAACTGTTTTTT
>TRBV9|TRBD1|TRBJ2-7|many
CASSLSLPGQGHSYEQYF
TGTGCCAGCAGCCTTTCACTGCCGGGACAGGGGCACTCCTACGAGCAGTACTTC
>TRBV14|TRBD1|TRBJ1-6|-
CASSPGTGAGFSPLHF
TGTGCCAGCAGCCCTGGGACAGGGGCCGGTTTTTCACCCCTCCACTTT
>TRBV24-1|-|TRBJ2-5|-
CATAAGGQETQYF
TGTGCCACCGCGGCAGGGGGGCAAGAGACCCAGTACTTC
>TRBV6-5|TRBD2|TRBJ2-1|-
CASRREGLPRQQFF
TGTGCCAGCAGGCGGGAGGGCCTACCGAGGCAGCAGTTCTTC
>TRBV6-5|-|TRBJ2-2|-
CASSYSYDGTGELFF
TGTGCCAGCAGTTACTCCTACGACGGGACCGGGGAGCTGTTTTTT
>TRBV6-5|-|TRBJ2-7|many
CASGQGQYYEQYF
TGTGCCAGCGGCCAAGGACAGTACTACGAGCAGTACTTC
>TRBV6-2/TRBV6-3|TRBD2|TRBJ2-1|-
CASTDNGGTRANEQFF
TGTGCCAGCACCGACAACGGGGGGACTAGAGCCAATGAGCAGTTCTTC
>TRBV15|-|TRBJ2-3|-
CATAQRGSTDTQYF
TGTGCCACCGCTCAGAGAGGGAGCACAGATACGCAGTATTTT